The clone carrying this T cell receptor (beta chain) has just a few counts. Its antigen is undetermined. This sample is part of a study of human T cells and chemical hapten exposure. General study points: Controls had significantly fewer large CDR3 similarity clusters than were formed by expanded TCRs.

Via MiXCR, TCRdb re-called the RACE reads, giving one row per CDR3 protein. The sample holds approximately 110,000 distinct CDR3 sequences; roughly a tenth are singletons and the top ten take around 3%. The CDR3 length is 16 residues. Per germline, CDR1 SEHNR and CDR2 FQNEAQ (reference sequence). Trimming pared 1 base from V and 1 base from J, leaving 13 bases between. Time point given: patch test 2, 6 weeks after DPC sensitization. The treatment here: therapeutic diphenylcyclopropenone sensitization with weekly scalp DPC. This TCR was recovered from a woman in her 40s with alopecia areata. Some clones in this sample may be carry-over from other donors' samples. This specimen consisted of whole blood, obtained in connection with sensitization to the hapten diphenylcyclopropenone (DPC). The V and J genes are TRBV7-9 and TRBJ1-1; D is undetermined. The CDR3 is CASSLEEAGPNTEAFF. CDR3 in DNA: TGTGCCAGCAGCTTAGAAGAGGCGGGCCCGAACACTGAAGCTTTCTTT.